A selection of T cell receptor beta chains follows, all from one sample in a study of cytomegalovirus exposure and HLA in healthy donors. Method: immunoSEQ multiplex PCR; TCRdb's copy keeps in-frame clones and lacks some. The sample comprises about 250,000 clones, under 80% of which are singletons, and approximately 2.5% rests with the top ten. The sequencing input was PBMCs. The receptors come from a female donor in good health and CMV-seronegative. The CDR3 runs from the conserved cysteine through the conserved F or W. A D gene is named only where the DNA matches it firmly. Clone size is not always given. Where it is, it says once, few, many or a class for expanded clones.

j_call clone_size v_call d_call cdr3_aa cdr3_nt
TRBJ2-3 . TRBV12-5 TRBD2 CASGWTSGSVTDTQYF TGTGCTAGTGGTTGGACTAGCGGGAGTGTCACAGATACGCAGTATTTT
TRBJ2-1 . TRBV11-2 . CASSLVPTGPMYNEQFF TGTGCCAGCAGCTTGGTCCCGACAGGACCTATGTACAATGAGCAGTTCTTC
TRBJ2-3 . TRBV11-3 . CASSTLAPDTQYF TGTGCCAGCAGCACACTAGCTCCAGATACGCAGTATTTT
TRBJ2-2 . TRBV5-1 TRBD2 CASSLSSGSNTGELFF TGCGCCAGCAGCTTGTCCAGCGGGAGTAACACCGGGGAGCTGTTTTTT
TRBJ1-4 . TRBV5-1 . CASSLGQINEKLFF TGCGCCAGCAGCTTGGGGCAGATTAATGAAAAACTGTTTTTT
TRBJ1-5 . TRBV7-8 TRBD1 CASSFRPRDRVYQPQHF TGTGCCAGCAGCTTCCGCCCTCGGGACAGAGTTTATCAGCCCCAGCATTTT
TRBJ2-7 . TRBV7-2 . CASSLIPGLESYEQYF TGTGCCAGCAGCCTCATCCCAGGGCTCGAATCCTACGAGCAGTACTTC
TRBJ1-2 few TRBV6-6 . CASRYLQGGYTF TGTGCCAGCAGATACCTCCAGGGGGGCTACACCTTC
TRBJ2-6 . TRBV6-5 . CASSTGISGANVLTF TGTGCCAGCAGTACAGGGATCTCTGGGGCCAACGTCCTGACTTTC
TRBJ2-1 . TRBV19 . CASSIMSGSYNEQFF TGTGCCAGTAGTATAATGAGCGGGTCCTACAATGAGCAGTTCTTC
TRBJ2-3 . TRBV5-1 TRBD1 CASSQGQADVNTQYF TGCGCCAGCAGCCAAGGACAGGCCGATGTGAATACGCAGTATTTT